The clone carrying this T cell receptor (beta chain) was recorded at least ten times. The CDR3 regions of TCR beta were amplified from RNA transcripts. First-round RT-PCR with HTBI primers amplified the TCR CDR3 region. A single record per CDR3 protein comes from TCRdb applying MiXCR to the multiplex PCR reads. The table includes roughly 300,000 distinct CDR3 sequences, 18% detected once. Germline V gene sequence: CDR1 SGHTA, CDR2 FQGNSA. This CDR3 is 15 amino acids long. Trimming removed 1 base from V and 4 bases from J, with 11 bases in between. The data were taken from a study of T cells in Graves' hyperthyroidism and ophthalmopathy. Hyperthyroidism, newly diagnosed and lasting under 2 months, affected patients aged 18 to 65. This sample holds PBMCs from under 11 ml fresh peripheral blood.

The origin of this receptor is a woman in her fifties or sixties with Graves' hyperthyroidism. The sample comprised blood. V usage is TRBV7-2 and J usage is TRBJ2-1, with D maybe TRBD2 (6 bases). The CDR3 nucleotides are TGTGCCAGCAGCTTAGACGGGAGAAATTACAATGAGCAGTTCTTC. This encodes CASSLDGRNYNEQFF.